This TCR beta chain derives from a study of T cell repertoires in cytomegalovirus infection. There are a few counts of this clonotype. Losses at the gene ends were 5 bases for V and 7 bases for J; bases not matched to a gene: 8. CDR3 size: 14 residues. Looked up from germline, CDR1 is LNHDA and CDR2 is SQIVND (reference sequence). TCRdb reanalysed the reads using MiXCR and keeps one entry per CDR3 protein. This sample yields around 740,000 distinct CDR3 sequences, of which about 40% are seen a single time; more than 2.5% belongs to the top ten. Sequenced: PBMCs. The genes are TRBV19 and TRBJ1-5, with TRBD1 matching over 7 bases. The TCR originated in a human donor in good health (CMV status not recorded). Some clones in this sample may be carry-over from other donors' samples. The CDR3 sequence: CASSRPGTAQPQHF. In DNA form, the CDR3 reads TGTGCCAGTAGTCGTCCCGGGACAGCACAGCCCCAGCATTTT.